This paragraph reports one T cell receptor beta chain. Trimming at V came to 4 bases and at J to 1 base, leaving 13 bases not matched to a gene. This CDR3 has 17 residues. Germline V gene data show CDR1 as SGHRS and CDR2 as YFSETQ. Generated by immunoSEQ multiplex PCR, the TCRdb table keeps only in-frame clones and is missing some. The table has about 200,000 clones, about four fifths seen once. The data derive from a study of blood T cell repertoires in COVID-19. About the research overall: Collection of acute and convalescent COVID-19 samples took place in the United States, Italy and Spain. T cells, B-cell-depleted T cells, or PBMCs supplied cDNA or gDNA.

J is TRBJ1-1 and V is TRBV5-1, with TRBD1 identical over 7 bases. The receptor comes from a woman between 50 and 59 years old with acute COVID-19. The sample was PBMCs or T cells enriched from blood (not recorded which). The CDR3 DNA is TGCGCCAGCAGCCTGAGGACAGGCTTAACCGAGAACACTGAAGCTTTCTTT. It translates to CASSLRTGLTENTEAFF.